The clone carrying this T cell receptor (beta chain) is labeled as medium-sized. The source of the sample is a study of control samples from healthy donors and cancer patients. Clones were read by immunoSEQ multiplex PCR, and TCRdb kept only the in-frame ones, dropping some. The sample gives about 63,000 clones, roughly 85% of which show up once; roughly 5% is in the top ten. The sequence was collected from a man in his forties or fifties in good health. The sequenced sample consisted of blood.

DNA of the CDR3: TGTGCCAGCAGTGAAGGGAGGGGGCAACAGCCCCAGCATTTT. Translating gives CASSEGRGQQPQHF. The chain employs TRBV2 and TRBJ1-5; 7 nucleotides match TRBD1. The CDR3 loop spans 14 amino acids. The germline V gene has CDR1 SNHLY and CDR2 FYNNEI. The V gene end was trimmed by 1 base and the J gene end by 7 bases; junction bases not matched to a gene: 4.